The 3 T cell receptor beta chains presented below share a single source sample, sequenced in a study of HIV-infected patients and healthy controls. TCRdb analysed the 5' RACE reads with MiXCR anew, one entry per CDR3 protein. The table lists almost 65,000 distinct CDR3 sequences, 15% to 20% of them singletons. Sequencing was performed on CD4+ T cells from blood. These receptors came from a human donor in good health.

This clonotype occurred many times. The chain carries TRBV4-1 and TRBJ2-1, with no clear D. This CDR3 region has 13 residues. Germline assignment: CDR1 MGHRA and CDR2 YSYEKL. V lost 1 base and J lost 14, with 15 bases in between. This CDR3 reads CASSQVQDHPKFF. CDR3 sequence (DNA): TGCGCCAGCAGCCAAGTTCAGGACCACCCTAAGTTCTTC.

This clonotype was picked up many times. The chain employs TRBV24-1 and TRBJ1-5; D is uncertain. From germline, CDR1 is KGHDR and CDR2 SFDVKD. The germline V and J ends were trimmed by 10 bases and 2 bases, with 38 bases remaining between them. The CDR3 runs to 22 residues. CDR3 residues: CATEAGAAVTLWDLLGNQPQHF. CDR3 DNA sequence: TGTGCCACGGAGGCGGGAGCCGCTGTAACATTGTGGGATCTTTTGGGCAATCAGCCCCAGCATTTT.

This clonotype was recorded a few times. The V and J genes are TRBV7-2 and TRBJ2-1, with 7 bases fitting TRBD1. Germline CDR1 is SGHTA and CDR2 is FQGNSA. The CDR3 contains 16 residues. Trimming at V came to 7 bases and at J to 0 bases, leaving 9 bases not matched to a gene. The DNA for the CDR3 is TGTGCCAGCAAGAAAACAGGGGCTAGCTCCTACAATGAGCAGTTCTTC. The encoded protein is CASKKTGASSYNEQFF.